This T cell receptor (beta chain) was found in a study of T-cell reconstitution after alpha-beta-depleted transplantation in children. The J segment lost 7 bases and the V segment lost 1 base, leaving 10 bases of the junction unmatched. The germline CDR1 and CDR2 sequences are LGHNA and YNFKEQ. The CDR3 loop spans 16 amino acids. This clonotype was counted ten times or more. A TCRbeta library incorporating unique molecular identifiers was prepared. A single record per CDR3 protein comes from TCRdb applying MiXCR to the PCR reads. The sample lists 700,000 to 950,000 distinct CDR3 sequences, about 16% seen once, with roughly 5% in the top ten.

This receptor was identified in a male patient younger than 18 who had a stem cell transplant for acute lymphoblastic leukemia, so the T cells may come from the graft donor. The rearrangement joins TRBV4-2 to TRBJ2-1; TRBD1 aligns across 7 bases. The input for sequencing was PBMCs, mostly from graft donor cells, taken 360 days after TCRalphabeta/CD19-depleted stem cell transplant. CDR3 sequence (DNA): TGTGCCAGCAGCCAAGGGTTGGCAGGGGGTGAAAATGAGCAGTTCTTC. Its translation is CASSQGLAGGENEQFF.